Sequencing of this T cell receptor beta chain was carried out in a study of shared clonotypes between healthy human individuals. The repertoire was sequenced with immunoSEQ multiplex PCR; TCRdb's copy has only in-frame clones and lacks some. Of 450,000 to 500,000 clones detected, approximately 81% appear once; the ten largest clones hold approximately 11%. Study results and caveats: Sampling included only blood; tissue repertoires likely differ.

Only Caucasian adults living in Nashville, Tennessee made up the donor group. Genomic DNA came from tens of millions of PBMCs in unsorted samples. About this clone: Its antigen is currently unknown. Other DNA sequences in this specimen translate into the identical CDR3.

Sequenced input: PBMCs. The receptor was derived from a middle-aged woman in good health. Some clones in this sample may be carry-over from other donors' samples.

The CDR3 protein is CASSLVNNEQFF. In DNA form, the CDR3 reads TGTGCCAGCAGCTTGGTTAACAATGAGCAGTTCTTC. This chain joins TRBV7-2 and TRBJ2-1, with unresolved D. CDR1 is SGHTA, CDR2 FQGNSA, per germline. Trimming shortened V by 3 bases and J by 5 bases, and 5 bases separated the two germline ends. This CDR3 has 12 amino acids.